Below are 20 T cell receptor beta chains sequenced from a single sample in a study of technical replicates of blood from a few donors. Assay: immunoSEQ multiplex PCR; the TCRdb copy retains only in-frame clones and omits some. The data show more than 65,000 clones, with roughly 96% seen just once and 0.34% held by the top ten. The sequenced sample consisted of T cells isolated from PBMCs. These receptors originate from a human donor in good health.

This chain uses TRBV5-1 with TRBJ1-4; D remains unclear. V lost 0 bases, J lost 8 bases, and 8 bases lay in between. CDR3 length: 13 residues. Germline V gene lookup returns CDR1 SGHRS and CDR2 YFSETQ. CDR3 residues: CASSLGREEKLFF. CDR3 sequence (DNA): TGCGCCAGCAGCTTGGGCCGGGAGGAAAAACTGTTTTTT.

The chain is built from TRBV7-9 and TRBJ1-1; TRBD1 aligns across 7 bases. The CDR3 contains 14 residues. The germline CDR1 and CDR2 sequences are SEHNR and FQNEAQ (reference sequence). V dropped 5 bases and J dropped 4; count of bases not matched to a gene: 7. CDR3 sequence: CASSPGTATTEAFF. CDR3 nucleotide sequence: TGTGCCAGCAGCCCCGGGACAGCCACCACTGAAGCTTTCTTT. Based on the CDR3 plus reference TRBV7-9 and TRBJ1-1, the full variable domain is DTGVSQNPRHKITKRGQNVTFRCDPISEHNRLYWYRQTLGQGPEFLTYFQNEAQLEKSRLLSDRFSAERPKGSFSTLEIQRTEQGDSAMYLCASSPGTATTEAFFGQGTRLTVV.

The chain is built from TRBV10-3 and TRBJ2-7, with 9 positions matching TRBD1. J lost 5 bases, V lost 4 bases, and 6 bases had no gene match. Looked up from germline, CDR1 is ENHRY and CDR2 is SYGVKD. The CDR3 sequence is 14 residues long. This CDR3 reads CAISAPGQGNEQYF. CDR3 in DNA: TGTGCCATCAGTGCCCCGGGACAGGGTAACGAGCAGTACTTC.

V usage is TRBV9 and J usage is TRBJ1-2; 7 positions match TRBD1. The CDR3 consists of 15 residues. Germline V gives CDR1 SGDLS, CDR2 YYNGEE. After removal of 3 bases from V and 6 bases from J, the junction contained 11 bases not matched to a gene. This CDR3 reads CASSAGTVPFDGYTF. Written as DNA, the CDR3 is TGTGCCAGCAGCGCGGGGACAGTCCCATTTGATGGCTACACCTTC.

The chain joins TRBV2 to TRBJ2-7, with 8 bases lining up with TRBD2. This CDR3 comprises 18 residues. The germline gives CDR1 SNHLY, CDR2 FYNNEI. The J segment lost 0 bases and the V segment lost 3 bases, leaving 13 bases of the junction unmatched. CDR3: CASSDPSLAGGRSYEQYF. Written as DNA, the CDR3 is TGTGCCAGCAGTGACCCCTCACTGGCGGGAGGCCGCTCCTACGAGCAGTACTTC. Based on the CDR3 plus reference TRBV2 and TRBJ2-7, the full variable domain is EPEVTQTPSHQVTQMGQEVILRCVPISNHLYFYWYRQILGQKVEFLVSFYNNEISEKSEIFDDQFSVERPDGSNFTLKIRSTKLEDSAMYFCASSDPSLAGGRSYEQYFGPGTRLTVT.

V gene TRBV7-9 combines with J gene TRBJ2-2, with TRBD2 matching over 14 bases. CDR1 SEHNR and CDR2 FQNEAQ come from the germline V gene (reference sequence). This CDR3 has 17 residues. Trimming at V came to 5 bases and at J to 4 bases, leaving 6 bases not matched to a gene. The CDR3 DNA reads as TGTGCCAGCAGCATGGGACTAGCGGGAGTGAGCACCGGGGAGCTGTTTTTT. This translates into CASSMGLAGVSTGELFF.

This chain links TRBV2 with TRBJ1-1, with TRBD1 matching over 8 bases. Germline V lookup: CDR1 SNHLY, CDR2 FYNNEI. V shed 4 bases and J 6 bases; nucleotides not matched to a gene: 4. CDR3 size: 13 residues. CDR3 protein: CASSGDRGAEAFF. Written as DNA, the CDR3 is TGTGCCAGCAGTGGAGACAGGGGAGCTGAAGCTTTCTTT.

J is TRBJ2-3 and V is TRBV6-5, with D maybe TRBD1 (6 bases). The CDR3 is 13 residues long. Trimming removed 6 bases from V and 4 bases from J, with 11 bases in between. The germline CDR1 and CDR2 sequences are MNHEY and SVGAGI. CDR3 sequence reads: CASREQGADTQYF. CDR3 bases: TGTGCCAGCAGGGAACAGGGAGCAGATACGCAGTATTTT.

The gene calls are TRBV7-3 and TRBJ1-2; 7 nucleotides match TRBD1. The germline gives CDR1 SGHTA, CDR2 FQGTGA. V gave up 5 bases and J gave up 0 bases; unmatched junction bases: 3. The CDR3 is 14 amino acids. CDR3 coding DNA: TGTGCCAGCAGCGAAACAGGGGCTAACTATGGCTACACCTTC. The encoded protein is CASSETGANYGYTF.

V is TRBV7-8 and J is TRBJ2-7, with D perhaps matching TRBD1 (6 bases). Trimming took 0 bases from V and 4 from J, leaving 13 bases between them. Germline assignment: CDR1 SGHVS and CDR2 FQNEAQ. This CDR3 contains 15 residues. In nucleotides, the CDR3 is TGTGCCAGCAGCTTAGCGACAGGAGGAATTTACGAGCAGTACTTC. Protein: CASSLATGGIYEQYF.

The CDR3 bases are TGTGCCAGCAGTTTAGGGGGGGAAAAACTGTTTTTT. It specifies CASSLGGEKLFF. The V and J genes are TRBV27 and TRBJ1-4, with a tentative D call TRBD1 (5 bases). Germline V gene lookup returns CDR1 MNHEY and CDR2 SMNVEV (reference sequence). CDR3 length: 12 residues. V was trimmed by 2 bases and J by 8 bases, leaving 6 bases between them.

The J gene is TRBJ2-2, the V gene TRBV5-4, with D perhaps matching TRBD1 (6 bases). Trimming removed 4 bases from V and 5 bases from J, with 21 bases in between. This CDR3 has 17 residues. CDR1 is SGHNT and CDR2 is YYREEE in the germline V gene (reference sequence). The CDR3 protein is CASSKGQHSGRTGELFF. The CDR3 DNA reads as TGTGCCAGCAGCAAAGGACAGCACTCAGGAAGGACCGGGGAGCTGTTTTTT.

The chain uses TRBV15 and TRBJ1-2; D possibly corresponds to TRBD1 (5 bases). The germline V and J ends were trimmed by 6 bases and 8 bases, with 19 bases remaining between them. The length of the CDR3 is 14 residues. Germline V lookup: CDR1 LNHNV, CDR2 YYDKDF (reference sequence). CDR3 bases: TGTGCCACCAGTCCCCTGGGCGGGACTCGGGGCTACACCTTC. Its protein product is CATSPLGGTRGYTF.

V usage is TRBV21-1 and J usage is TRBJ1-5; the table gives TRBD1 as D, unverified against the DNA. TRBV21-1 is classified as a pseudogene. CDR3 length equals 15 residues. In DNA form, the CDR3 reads TGTGCCAGCATCGCGCGGACAGGGCTACATCAGCCCCAGCATTTT. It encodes CASIARTGLHQPQHF.

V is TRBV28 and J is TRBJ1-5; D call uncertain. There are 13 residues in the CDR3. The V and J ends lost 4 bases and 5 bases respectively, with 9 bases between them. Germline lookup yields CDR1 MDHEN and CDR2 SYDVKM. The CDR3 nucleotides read TGTGCCAGCAGTTCCACTCTGGATCAGCCCCAGCATTTT. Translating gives CASSSTLDQPQHF.

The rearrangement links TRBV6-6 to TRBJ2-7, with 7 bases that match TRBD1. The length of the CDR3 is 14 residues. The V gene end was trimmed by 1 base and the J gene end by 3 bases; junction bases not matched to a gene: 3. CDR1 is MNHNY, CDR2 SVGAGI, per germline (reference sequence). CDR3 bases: TGTGCCAGCAGTTACTTAGGGGGCGGCTACGAGCAGTACTTC. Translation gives CASSYLGGGYEQYF.

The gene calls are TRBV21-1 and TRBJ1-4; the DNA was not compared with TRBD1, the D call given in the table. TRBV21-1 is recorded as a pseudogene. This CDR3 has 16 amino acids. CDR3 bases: TGTGCCAGCAGCAACAGGTCTAATGGGACTAATGAAAAACTGTTTTTT. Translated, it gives CASSNRSNGTNEKLFF.

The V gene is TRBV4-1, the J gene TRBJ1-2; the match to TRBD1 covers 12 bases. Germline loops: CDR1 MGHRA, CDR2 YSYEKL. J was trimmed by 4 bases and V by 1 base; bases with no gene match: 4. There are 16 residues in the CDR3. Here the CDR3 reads CASSQVPGQGAYGYTF. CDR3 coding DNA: TGCGCCAGCAGCCAAGTCCCGGGACAGGGGGCCTATGGCTACACCTTC.

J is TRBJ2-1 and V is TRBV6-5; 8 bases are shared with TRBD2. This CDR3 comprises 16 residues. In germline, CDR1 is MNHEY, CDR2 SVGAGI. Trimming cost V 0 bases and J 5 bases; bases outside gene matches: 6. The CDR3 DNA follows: TGTGCCAGCAGTTACTCGATCCTAGCGGGTAACAATGAGCAGTTCTTC. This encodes CASSYSILAGNNEQFF.

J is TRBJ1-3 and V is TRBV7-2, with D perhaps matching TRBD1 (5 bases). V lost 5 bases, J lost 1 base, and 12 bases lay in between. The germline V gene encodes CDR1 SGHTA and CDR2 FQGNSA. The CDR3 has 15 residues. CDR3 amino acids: CASSVTAGSGNTIYF. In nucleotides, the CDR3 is TGTGCCAGCAGCGTAACCGCAGGGTCTGGAAACACCATATATTTT.